The clone carrying this TCR beta chain was seen a few times. Its antigen is currently unknown. RNA transcripts provided the source from which TCR beta CDR3 regions were amplified. HTBI primers were the set used in a first-round RT-PCR of the TCR CDR3. MiXCR was run by TCRdb on the multiplex PCR reads, yielding one entry per CDR3 protein. Of approximately 600,000 distinct CDR3 sequences in the sample, about 20% were seen once. This specimen belongs to a study of T cells in Graves' hyperthyroidism and ophthalmopathy. Out of about 10 ml of fresh peripheral blood came the PBMCs. Whole-study findings and limits: Most thyroid clonotypes with frequency above 0.001 were detected in blood.

Specimen: blood. The clonotype originates from a man aged 25 to 45 with Graves' ophthalmopathy.

For the CDR3, the DNA is TGTGCCAGCGCGGCCGGACTTTACAATGAGCAGTTCTTC. Its protein product is CASAAGLYNEQFF. This chain connects TRBV19 to TRBJ2-1; possibly TRBD2 for D (5 bases). Germline-derived CDR1 and CDR2 are LNHDA and SQIVND (reference sequence). The V end lost 9 bases, the J end lost 4 bases, and 13 bases lay between the germline ends. The CDR3 has 13 amino acids.